This TCR beta chain appears in the sequencing data of a study of control samples from healthy donors and cancer patients. The data were produced by immunoSEQ multiplex PCR, yet TCRdb's version contains in-frame clones alone and is incomplete. The table records about 180,000 clones, 94% of them present only once. This CDR3 has 12 residues. Germline CDR1 and CDR2: WSHSY and SAAADI. The germline V and J ends were trimmed by 7 bases and 7 bases, with 8 bases remaining between them. The chain combines TRBV10-2 with TRBJ1-6; D call uncertain. The source material was blood. This receptor was obtained from a woman younger than 30 in good health. The DNA of the CDR3 is TGCGCCAGCAAGCAGGACAATTCACCCCTCCACTTT. Protein: CASKQDNSPLHF.